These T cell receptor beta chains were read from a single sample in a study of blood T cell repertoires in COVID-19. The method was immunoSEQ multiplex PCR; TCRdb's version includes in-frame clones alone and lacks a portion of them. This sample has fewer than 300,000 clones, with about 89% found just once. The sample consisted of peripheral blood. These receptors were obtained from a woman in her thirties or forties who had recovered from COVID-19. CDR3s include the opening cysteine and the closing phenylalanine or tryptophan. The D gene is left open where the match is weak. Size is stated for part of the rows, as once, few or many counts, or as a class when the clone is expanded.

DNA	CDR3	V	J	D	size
TGTGCCATCAGGGGACAGGCCCTTAATGAAAAACTGTTTTTT	CAIRGQALNEKLFF	TRBV10-3	TRBJ1-4	TRBD1	.
TGTGCCAGCAGCAGGGGGCTGGGGTACACTGAAGCTTTCTTT	CASSRGLGYTEAFF	TRBV6-5	TRBJ1-1	TRBD1	.
TGTGCCAGCAGCTTAGTGTACAGCCCTTATTCACCCCTCCACTTT	CASSLVYSPYSPLHF	TRBV7-2	TRBJ1-6	.	few
TGCGCCAGCAGGGTGCTAAGGACAGGGGAAAAGTACTTC	CASRVLRTGEKYF	TRBV5-1	TRBJ2-7	TRBD1	.
TGTGCCAGCAGTTTATCGTTGGAGGTATTGCCCAAGCATCCGGCCGGAACCTATCAGCCCCAGCATTTT	CASSLSLEVLPKHPAGTYQPQHF	TRBV27	TRBJ1-5	.	.
TGTGCCAGCAGTTTGACAGGGGACACCTACGAGCAGTACTTC	CASSLTGDTYEQYF	TRBV11-2	TRBJ2-7	TRBD1	.
TGCGCCAGCAGCCCCATCCCTCTGACAGGATCTGGGGCCAACGTCCTGACTTTC	CASSPIPLTGSGANVLTF	TRBV5-1	TRBJ2-6	.	.
TGTGCCAGCAGCCAACCTCACGGGGAGGGGAACTATGGCTACACCTTC	CASSQPHGEGNYGYTF	TRBV4-2	TRBJ1-2	.	.
TGTGCCAGCAGCCCTCCCTATTCACCCCTCCACTTT	CASSPPYSPLHF	TRBV27	TRBJ1-6	.	.
TGTGCCAGCAGGGGGGCGGGCGGATACTATGGCTACACCTTC	CASRGAGGYYGYTF	TRBV25-1	TRBJ1-2	.	.
TGCAGCGCGGAAGGCCCGGGGAGGTTTTTGGGCTACACCTTC	CSAEGPGRFLGYTF	TRBV29-1	TRBJ1-2	.	.
TGTGCCTGGCAGCGGGGGGGCCGGTACGAGCAGTACTTC	CAWQRGGRYEQYF	TRBV30	TRBJ2-7	TRBD2	once
TGTGCCAGCAGCTTAACGGGGGGGACGGAGACCCAGTACTTC	CASSLTGGTETQYF	TRBV7-3	TRBJ2-5	TRBD2	.
TGTGCCAGCAGCTTGGGGACTAGCGGGGGAGATACGCAGTATTTT	CASSLGTSGGDTQYF	TRBV5-6	TRBJ2-3	TRBD2	many
TGTGCCAGCAGCTCACAAACAGGGGGCGCGGAGTATGGCTACACCTTC	CASSSQTGGAEYGYTF	TRBV7-8	TRBJ1-2	TRBD1	.
TGTGCCAGCAGCCGAAACGGGGGGGCCTACAATGAGCAGTTCTTC	CASSRNGGAYNEQFF	TRBV3-1/TRBV3-2	TRBJ2-1	TRBD2	.
TGTGCCAGCAGTGTCCACCCCGGGACTAGCACAGATACGCAGTATTTT	CASSVHPGTSTDTQYF	TRBV6-1	TRBJ2-3	.	.
TGTGCCAGCAGCCGCGGGAGGACGGAGTCCGAGCAGTACTTC	CASSRGRTESEQYF	TRBV13	TRBJ2-7	TRBD2	.
TGTGCCAGCAGTCGCCGGGCGGGGGCCTCCTACGAGCAGTACTTC	CASSRRAGASYEQYF	TRBV6-2/TRBV6-3	TRBJ2-7	.	few
TGTGCCAGCTCACCAGCGTTAGCGGGGGGAGGTGAGCAGTACTTC	CASSPALAGGGEQYF	TRBV18	TRBJ2-7	TRBD2	.
TGTGCCAGCAGCCCTCCTGAGGCGAGGAACTATGGCTACACCTTC	CASSPPEARNYGYTF	TRBV7-2	TRBJ1-2	.	.
TGTGCCAGCAGCCCCACAGGGGGCGCGAACCGGGCCAATGAGCAGTTCTTC	CASSPTGGANRANEQFF	TRBV7-6	TRBJ2-1	TRBD1	.
TGTGCCTGGAGTGTTAAGTACTTCGGGGGTAACAATGGCTACACCTTC	CAWSVKYFGGNNGYTF	TRBV30	TRBJ1-2	.	.
TGTGCCAGCAGCCGTTCCGGGACCTACAATGAGCAGTTCTTC	CASSRSGTYNEQFF	TRBV7-9	TRBJ2-1	.	.
TGTGCCAGCAGGTGGGACAGGGGGAGCGGAGAGCAGTACTTC	CASRWDRGSGEQYF	TRBV2	TRBJ2-7	TRBD1	.
TGTGCCAGCAGTTACTCGGGCCCCCAGGCCTCCAATGAGCAGTTCTTC	CASSYSGPQASNEQFF	TRBV6-5	TRBJ2-1	.	.
TGTGCCAGCAGCCTGGGGACAGGGTATCAGCCCCAGCATTTT	CASSLGTGYQPQHF	TRBV13	TRBJ1-5	TRBD1	.
TGCAGCGTTGAGGGGCGGGGGGATGCAGATACGCAGTATTTT	CSVEGRGDADTQYF	TRBV29-1	TRBJ2-3	TRBD2	.
TGTGCCCCACCTGTGGGAGGCCCCTCTAACTATGGCTACACCTTC	CAPPVGGPSNYGYTF	TRBV10-3	TRBJ1-2	.	.
TGTGCCAGCAGCTTGGGACAGGGCCGAGCTGAAGCTTTCTTT	CASSLGQGRAEAFF	TRBV5-6	TRBJ1-1	TRBD1	.
TGCGCCAGCAGCCCCCGCGGGGGGCACCAGGCGGAGACCCAGTACTTC	CASSPRGGHQAETQYF	TRBV5-1	TRBJ2-5	TRBD2	.
TGCGCCAGCAGCTTGGAAGCAGGGGGAAGGGCTGAAGCTTTCTTT	CASSLEAGGRAEAFF	TRBV5-1	TRBJ1-1	TRBD1	once
TGCGCCAGCAGCCCGGACGGACAGGGTCCCCAGCCCCAGCATTTT	CASSPDGQGPQPQHF	TRBV5-1	TRBJ1-5	TRBD1	.
TGTGCCAGCAGAACGGGAGGAGGGGATTTGGTAGGGAATAGCAATCAGCCCCAGCATTTT	CASRTGGGDLVGNSNQPQHF	TRBV2	TRBJ1-5	.	.
TGCGCCAGCAGCCAAGAGGACGCGGGCCGTGCGGATACGCAGTATTTT	CASSQEDAGRADTQYF	TRBV4-3	TRBJ2-3	.	.
TGTGCCAGCAAAAAAAGACAGCTTAACACTGAAGCTTTCTTT	CASKKRQLNTEAFF	TRBV2	TRBJ1-1	.	.
TGTGCCAGCAGCGTAGTCGACAGGCCCTACGAGCAGTACTTC	CASSVVDRPYEQYF	TRBV9	TRBJ2-7	.	.
TGTGCCAGCAGCATCCTACCTGGGGGCCACTATAACTATGGCTACACCTTC	CASSILPGGHYNYGYTF	TRBV9	TRBJ1-2	.	.
TGTGCCAGCAGCGAAAGCTCTCTGGCCGGGGAGCTGTTTTTT	CASSESSLAGELFF	TRBV3-1/TRBV3-2	TRBJ2-2	.	.
TGTGCCAGCGTCCTATCCGTCTCCTACGAGCAGTACTTC	CASVLSVSYEQYF	TRBV2	TRBJ2-7	.	few
TGCGCCAGCAGACACCGATGGCAGGGGGGAGATACGCAGTATTTT	CASRHRWQGGDTQYF	TRBV4-1	TRBJ2-3	.	.
TGCGCCAGCAGCTTGTGGGGGGAAGAGACCCAGTACTTC	CASSLWGEETQYF	TRBV5-1	TRBJ2-5	.	.
TGTGCCAGCAGTTCTCCACGACTGGAGGCTTTCTTT	CASSSPRLEAFF	TRBV12-3/TRBV12-4	TRBJ1-1	.	.
TGCAGTGCTAGTCTCGGGGGAGCAGATACGCAGTATTTT	CSASLGGADTQYF	TRBV20-1	TRBJ2-3	.	.
TGTGCCACCAGCTCGCATCCACAGGGGATGAACACTGAAGCTTTCTTT	CATSSHPQGMNTEAFF	TRBV15	TRBJ1-1	TRBD1	.
TGCGCCAGCAGCCAAGAAAAACTCTCCTACAATGAGCAGTTCTTC	CASSQEKLSYNEQFF	TRBV4-3	TRBJ2-1	.	once
TGTGCCTTATCCAACAGGGGAAATGAGCAGTTCTTC	CALSNRGNEQFF	TRBV2	TRBJ2-1	TRBD1	.
TGTGCCAGCGGGGACAACCAACCCCAGCATTTT	CASGDNQPQHF	TRBV2	TRBJ1-5	.	.